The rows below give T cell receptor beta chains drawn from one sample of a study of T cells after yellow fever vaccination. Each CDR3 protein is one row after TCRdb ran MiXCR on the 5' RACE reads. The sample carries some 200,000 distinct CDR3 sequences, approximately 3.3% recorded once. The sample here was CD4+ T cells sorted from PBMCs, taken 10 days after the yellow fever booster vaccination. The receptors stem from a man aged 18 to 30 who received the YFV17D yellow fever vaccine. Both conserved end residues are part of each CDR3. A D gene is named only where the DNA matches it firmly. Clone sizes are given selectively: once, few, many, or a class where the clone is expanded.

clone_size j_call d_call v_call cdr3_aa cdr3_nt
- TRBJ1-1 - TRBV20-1 CSASSPSLMNTEAFF TGCAGTGCTAGTTCGCCCAGCCTCATGAACACTGAAGCTTTCTTT
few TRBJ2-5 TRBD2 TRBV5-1 CASSTERLSGGGETQYF TGCGCCAGCAGCACCGAACGTCTTAGCGGGGGAGGGGAGACCCAGTACTTC
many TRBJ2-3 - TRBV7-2 CASSRRGRDTQYF TGTGCCAGCAGCCGAAGGGGACGGGATACGCAGTATTTT
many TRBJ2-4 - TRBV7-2 CASSLGITKNIQYF TGTGCCAGCAGCTTGGGGATAACCAAAAACATTCAGTACTTC
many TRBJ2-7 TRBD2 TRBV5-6 CASRGTRSNEQYF TGTGCCAGCAGAGGGACTAGAAGTAACGAGCAGTACTTC
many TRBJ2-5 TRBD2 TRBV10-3 CAISDGLAGAETQYF TGTGCCATCAGTGACGGGCTAGCGGGGGCCGAGACCCAGTACTTC
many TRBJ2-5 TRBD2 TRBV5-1 CASSPPLLTSGDAKETQYF TGCGCCAGCAGCCCACCTTTACTGACTAGCGGGGATGCAAAAGAGACCCAGTACTTC
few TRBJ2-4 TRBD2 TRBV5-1 CASSLLGLAGNIQYF TGCGCCAGCAGCTTGCTGGGACTAGCGGGCAACATTCAGTACTTC
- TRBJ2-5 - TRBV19 CASSSRRASETQYF TGTGCCAGTAGTAGTCGGAGGGCTTCAGAGACCCAGTACTTC
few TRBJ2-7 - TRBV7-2 CASIALRQDAFYEQYF TGTGCCAGCATCGCGCTCCGACAGGACGCCTTCTACGAGCAGTACTTC
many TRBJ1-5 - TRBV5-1 CASSFRGAGQPQHF TGCGCCAGCAGCTTTAGAGGCGCAGGACAGCCCCAGCATTTT
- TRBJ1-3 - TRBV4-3 CASSQDRRKSGNTIYF TGCGCCAGCAGCCAAGATCGACGGAAATCTGGAAACACCATATATTTT
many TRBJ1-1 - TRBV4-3 CASSRGVLNTEAFF TGCGCCAGCAGCCGAGGGGTTTTGAACACTGAAGCTTTCTTT
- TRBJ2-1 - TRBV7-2 CASSLLGGPHIEQFF TGTGCCAGCAGCTTACTGGGGGGGCCCCACATTGAGCAGTTCTTC
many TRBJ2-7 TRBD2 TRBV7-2 CASSLMLGDYSYEQYF TGTGCCAGCAGCTTAATGTTAGGGGACTACTCCTACGAGCAGTACTTC
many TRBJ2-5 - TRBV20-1 CSCQGRAQETQYF TGCAGTTGTCAAGGACGGGCTCAAGAGACCCAGTACTTC
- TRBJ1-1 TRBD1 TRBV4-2 CASSQDTAGGVTEAFF TGTGCCAGCAGCCAAGATACGGCAGGGGGGGTCACTGAAGCTTTCTTT
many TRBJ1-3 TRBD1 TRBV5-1 CASSSGQGSGNTIYF TGCGCCAGCAGCTCCGGACAGGGTTCTGGAAACACCATATATTTT
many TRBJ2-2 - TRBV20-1 CSAPDSANTGELFF TGCAGTGCCCCGGACAGCGCGAACACCGGGGAGCTGTTTTTT
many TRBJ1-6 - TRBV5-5 CASSPRGTGNLPLHF TGTGCCAGCAGCCCACGTGGGACTGGTAATCTACCCCTCCACTTT
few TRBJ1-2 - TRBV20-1 CSAVEGTGYTF TGCAGTGCTGTCGAGGGGACTGGCTACACCTTC
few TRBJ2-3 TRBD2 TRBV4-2 CASSQEPSGGTDTQYF TGTGCCAGCAGCCAAGAACCTAGCGGGGGAACAGATACGCAGTATTTT
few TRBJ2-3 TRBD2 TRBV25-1 CASSRLAGLTDTQYF TGTGCCAGCAGCCGACTAGCGGGGCTCACAGATACGCAGTATTTT
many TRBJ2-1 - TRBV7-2 CASSQTVGSRQFF TGTGCCAGCAGCCAAACCGTGGGGTCGAGGCAGTTCTTC
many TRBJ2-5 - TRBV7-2 CASSPAPGGETQYF TGTGCCAGCAGCCCAGCCCCCGGAGGGGAGACCCAGTACTTC
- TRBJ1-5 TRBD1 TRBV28 CASSWGMTGNQPQHF TGTGCCAGCAGTTGGGGGATGACAGGGAATCAGCCCCAGCATTTT
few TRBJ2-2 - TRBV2 CASSANGHTGELFF TGTGCCAGCAGTGCGAACGGGCACACCGGGGAGCTGTTTTTT
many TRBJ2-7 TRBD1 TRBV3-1 CASSQPTGGRNEQYF TGTGCCAGCAGCCAACCGACAGGGGGCCGGAACGAGCAGTACTTC
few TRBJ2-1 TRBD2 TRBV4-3 CASSDTSGGPRNEQFF TGCGCCAGCAGCGATACTAGCGGGGGGCCGCGGAATGAGCAGTTCTTC
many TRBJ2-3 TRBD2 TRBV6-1 CASSEQVSGAGDTQYF TGTGCCAGCAGTGAACAGGTTAGCGGGGCTGGAGATACGCAGTATTTT
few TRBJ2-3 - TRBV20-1 CSARVGRGTDTQYF TGCAGTGCTAGAGTAGGGCGGGGCACAGATACGCAGTATTTT
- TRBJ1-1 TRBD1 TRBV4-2 CASSQGQGSNTEAFF TGTGCCAGCAGCCAGGGACAGGGGTCGAACACTGAAGCTTTCTTT
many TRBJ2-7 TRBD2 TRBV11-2 CASSLNPSGGAGEQYF TGTGCCAGCAGCTTGAACCCTAGCGGGGGGGCCGGTGAGCAGTACTTC
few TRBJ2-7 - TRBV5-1 CASSWVGARQWEQYF TGCGCCAGCAGCTGGGTGGGGGCCCGCCAGTGGGAGCAGTACTTC
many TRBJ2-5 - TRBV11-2 CASSRPHGTQYF TGTGCCAGCAGCCGACCTCATGGGACCCAGTACTTC
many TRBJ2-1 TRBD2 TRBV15 CATSTPAGVQGEQFF TGTGCCACCAGCACCCCTGCGGGGGTACAAGGTGAGCAGTTCTTC
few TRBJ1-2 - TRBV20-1 CSARSGANYGYTF TGCAGTGCTAGATCGGGGGCTAACTATGGCTACACCTTC
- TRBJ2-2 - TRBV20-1 CSASGTRTGELFF TGCAGTGCTAGCGGGACTCGTACCGGGGAGCTGTTTTTT
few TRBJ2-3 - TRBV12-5 CASGLPPLADTQYF TGTGCTAGTGGTCTTCCCCCCTTGGCAGATACGCAGTATTTT
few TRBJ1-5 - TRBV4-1 CASSQDREEAQHF TGCGCCAGCAGCCAAGATCGTGAAGAGGCCCAGCATTTT
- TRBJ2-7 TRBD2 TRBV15 CATSFSMGEGMGYEQYF TGTGCCACCAGTTTTTCGATGGGGGAGGGGATGGGCTACGAGCAGTACTTC
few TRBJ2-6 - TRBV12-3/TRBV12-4 CASSLFNPGANVLTF TGTGCCAGCAGTTTATTCAACCCCGGGGCCAACGTCCTGACTTTC
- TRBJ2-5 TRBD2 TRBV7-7 CASSLSPAGGRGETQYF TGTGCCAGCAGCTTATCGCCAGCGGGGGGTCGGGGAGAGACCCAGTACTTC
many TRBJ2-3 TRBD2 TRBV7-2 CASSLGGGIPDTQYF TGTGCCAGCAGCTTAGGCGGGGGGATCCCAGATACGCAGTATTTT
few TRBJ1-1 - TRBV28 CASRPNRDREAFF TGTGCCAGCAGACCTAACAGGGATAGAGAAGCTTTCTTT
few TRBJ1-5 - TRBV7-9 CASSPRRGQPQHF TGTGCCAGCAGCCCCCGGCGGGGGCAGCCCCAGCATTTT
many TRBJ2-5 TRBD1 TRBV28 CASSLDRSYQETQYF TGTGCCAGCAGTTTGGACAGGTCGTACCAAGAGACCCAGTACTTC
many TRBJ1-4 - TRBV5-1 CASSKGHWNEKLFF TGCGCCAGCAGCAAAGGCCACTGGAATGAAAAACTGTTTTTT
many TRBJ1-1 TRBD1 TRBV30 CAWSPPGTGVSFF TGTGCCTGGAGTCCCCCGGGGACAGGTGTATCTTTCTTT
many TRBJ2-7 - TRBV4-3 CASSQVGQSYEQYF TGCGCCAGCAGCCAAGTTGGGCAGTCCTACGAGCAGTACTTC
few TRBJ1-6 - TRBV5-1 CASSLDRARTSPLHF TGCGCCAGCAGCTTGGACAGGGCGAGGACTTCACCCCTCCACTTT
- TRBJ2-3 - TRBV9 CASSARFSDTQYF TGTGCCAGCAGCGCTAGGTTTTCAGATACGCAGTATTTT
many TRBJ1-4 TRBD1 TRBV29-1 CSATGTGVHYEKLFF TGCAGCGCTACCGGGACAGGGGTTCATTATGAAAAACTGTTTTTT